This section outlines one TCR beta chain sequence together with its context. Its matching antigen is unknown. The data originate from a study of CXCR4 blockade with PD-1 therapy in pancreatic cancer. Assay used: immunoSEQ multiplex PCR; TCRdb lists only in-frame clones, some missing. The profile covers a few thousand clones, with about 45% appearing a single time and roughly 5.2% taken by the ten largest. V was shortened by 6 bases and J by 2 bases, with 9 bases between the two germline ends. The CDR3 totals 13 residues. Study results and caveats: Tumors were clonally expanded, mean 0.14 versus 0.05 in healthy blood.

The sequenced sample consisted of tumor tissue. The chain couples TRBV23-1 to TRBJ2-3; D uncertain. TRBV23-1 is labeled an ORF, and its function is uncertain. The sequence derives from a human donor with pancreatic ductal adenocarcinoma. The CDR3: CASSQVITDTQYF. CDR3 bases: TGCGCCAGCAGCCAGGTAATCACAGATACGCAGTATTTT.